The rows below give T cell receptor beta chains drawn from one sample of a study of blood T cell repertoires in COVID-19. Generated by immunoSEQ multiplex PCR, the TCRdb table keeps only in-frame clones and is missing some. Counted here are hundreds of thousands of clones, 90% occurring once; the ten biggest clones make up around 1%. The sequencing sample was made of peripheral blood. All receptors come from a woman between 40 and 50 years old with COVID-19, enrolled during active disease. CDR3s include the opening cysteine and the closing phenylalanine or tryptophan. D genes are given only for firm matches. Clone size appears in some rows only: once, few, many, or a class for an expanded clone.

J: TRBJ2-5; size: NA; D: NA; V: TRBV18; DNA: TGTGCCAGCTCACCCAGGTCGCAAGAGACCCAGTACTTC; CDR3: CASSPRSQETQYF
J: TRBJ2-3; size: NA; D: TRBD2; V: TRBV28; DNA: TGTGCCAGCGGACTAGCGGGAGTCCCAGATACGCAGTATTTT; CDR3: CASGLAGVPDTQYF
J: TRBJ2-1; size: once; D: NA; V: TRBV7-2; DNA: TGTGCCAGCAGCTTAGCGGGGCCTTTACCGGGCAATGAGCAGTTCTTC; CDR3: CASSLAGPLPGNEQFF
J: TRBJ2-7; size: NA; D: TRBD1; V: TRBV3-1/TRBV3-2; DNA: TGTGCCAGCAGCCAACAGGGGGTAACCTACGAGCAGTACTTC; CDR3: CASSQQGVTYEQYF
J: TRBJ2-1; size: NA; D: NA; V: TRBV5-1; DNA: TGCGCCAGCAGGCACGGACTATCCCCCACAAGGGATGAGCAGTTCTTC; CDR3: CASRHGLSPTRDEQFF
J: TRBJ2-2; size: NA; D: NA; V: TRBV24-1; DNA: TGTGCCACCAGGGAGGGGGCGACCGGGGAGCTGTTTTTT; CDR3: CATREGATGELFF
J: TRBJ1-1; size: NA; D: NA; V: TRBV28; DNA: TGTGCCAGCAGTTCCCCGGGAGTCGGAGAAGCTTTCTTT; CDR3: CASSSPGVGEAFF
J: TRBJ2-3; size: NA; D: NA; V: TRBV5-1; DNA: TGCGCCAGCAGCTTGGCACAGGTTGATACGCAGTATTTT; CDR3: CASSLAQVDTQYF
J: TRBJ2-7; size: NA; D: NA; V: TRBV27; DNA: TGTGCCAGCAGTTTAAGTCTACAGTCCTACGAGCAGTACTTC; CDR3: CASSLSLQSYEQYF
J: TRBJ2-6; size: NA; D: NA; V: TRBV9; DNA: TGTGCCAGCAGAGCCCCAGGTTATGGGGCCAACGTCCTGACTTTC; CDR3: CASRAPGYGANVLTF
J: TRBJ1-1; size: NA; D: NA; V: TRBV5-1; DNA: TGCGCCAGCAGCTTGGAGGCAGGGAGGAGGAACACTGAAGCTTTCTTT; CDR3: CASSLEAGRRNTEAFF
J: TRBJ1-1; size: once; D: TRBD1; V: TRBV9; DNA: TGTGCCAGCAGCGTAGTTCAGGGGGCGCCCGCTGAAGCTTTCTTT; CDR3: CASSVVQGAPAEAFF
J: TRBJ2-7; size: NA; D: NA; V: TRBV30; DNA: TGTGCCTGGAGTGTACTTGCAGGAACTGAGCAGTACTTC; CDR3: CAWSVLAGTEQYF
J: TRBJ1-4; size: NA; D: TRBD1; V: TRBV5-4; DNA: TGTGCCAGCAGCTCGGGACAGCGGGTGGATGAAAAACTGTTTTTT; CDR3: CASSSGQRVDEKLFF
J: TRBJ2-2; size: once; D: NA; V: TRBV5-8; DNA: TGTGCCAGCAGCTCGCGGGAGAACACCGGGGAGCTGTTTTTT; CDR3: CASSSRENTGELFF
J: TRBJ1-1; size: few; D: NA; V: TRBV6-5; DNA: TGTGCCAGCAGTTACTACGGTGAAGCTTTCTTT; CDR3: CASSYYGEAFF
J: TRBJ1-3; size: NA; D: TRBD1; V: TRBV5-4; DNA: TGTGCCAGCAGCTTACCCCCGGGACAGGGTTCTGGAAACACCATATATTTT; CDR3: CASSLPPGQGSGNTIYF
J: TRBJ1-5; size: NA; D: NA; V: TRBV7-5; DNA: TGTGCCAGAAGCTTAGAGGTCCTGGGGGGTAATCAGCCCCAGCATTTT; CDR3: CARSLEVLGGNQPQHF
J: TRBJ2-4; size: NA; D: NA; V: TRBV7-2; DNA: TGTGCCAGCAGCCCACTAGCCAAAAACATTCAGTACTTC; CDR3: CASSPLAKNIQYF
J: TRBJ2-5; size: once; D: TRBD1; V: TRBV11-3; DNA: TGTGCCAGCAGCCGCGGTGGGGACAGTATCCAAGAGACCCAGTACTTC; CDR3: CASSRGGDSIQETQYF
J: TRBJ1-5; size: NA; D: TRBD1; V: TRBV4-1; DNA: TGCGCCAGCAGCCAACACGAAAGGACAGGCGATCAGCCCCAGCATTTT; CDR3: CASSQHERTGDQPQHF
J: TRBJ2-1; size: NA; D: TRBD2; V: TRBV6-4; DNA: TGTGCCAGCAGTGACCGAGCGGGAGTTTATTACAATGAGCAGTTCTTC; CDR3: CASSDRAGVYYNEQFF
J: TRBJ2-3; size: NA; D: TRBD2; V: TRBV19; DNA: TGTGCCAGTAGATCGAGCGGGAGTTTGACAGATACGCAGTATTTT; CDR3: CASRSSGSLTDTQYF
J: TRBJ1-2; size: NA; D: NA; V: TRBV7-9; DNA: TGTGCCAGCAGCTCCTGGACAGCAAGCTATGGCTACACCTTC; CDR3: CASSSWTASYGYTF
J: TRBJ1-2; size: NA; D: NA; V: TRBV7-9; DNA: TGTGCCAGCAGCTTTGGGGGCACCTATGGCTACACCTTC; CDR3: CASSFGGTYGYTF
J: TRBJ1-5; size: once; D: NA; V: TRBV3-1/TRBV3-2; DNA: TGTGCCAGCAGCCAAGGGGGGGGGTCAAATAGCAATCAGCCCCAGCATTTT; CDR3: CASSQGGGSNSNQPQHF
J: TRBJ2-1; size: NA; D: NA; V: TRBV28; DNA: TGTGCCAGCAGGCACAACTGGGACAACCTCTACAATGAGCAGTTCTTC; CDR3: CASRHNWDNLYNEQFF
J: TRBJ2-5; size: once; D: TRBD2; V: TRBV28; DNA: TGTGCCAGCAGTTTCCAGTCCGGACTAGTGTCCCAAGAGACCCAGTACTTC; CDR3: CASSFQSGLVSQETQYF
J: TRBJ1-1; size: NA; D: NA; V: TRBV21-1; DNA: TGTGCCAGCAGCAAAGGTTCCTTTCTCAACACTGAAGCTTTCTTT; CDR3: CASSKGSFLNTEAFF
J: TRBJ1-4; size: NA; D: NA; V: TRBV18; DNA: TGTGCCAGCTCACCAGAGACAGACCCAAATGAAAAACTGTTTTTT; CDR3: CASSPETDPNEKLFF